In this sample, the clone carrying this T cell receptor beta chain turned up a few times. The antigen remains unidentified. These data originate in a study of CD8+ T cells in alopecia areata. Study details: Severity scoring for treated patients was based on the percentage of affected scalp area.

Sequencing used cDNA as its template, made by extracting RNA and reverse transcribing it. The data were produced by immunoSEQ multiplex PCR, yet TCRdb's version contains in-frame clones alone and is incomplete. Of around 290,000 clones listed, about three fifths are singletons. Treatment described: oral pan-JAK inhibitor, 5-10 mg twice daily. Sampling of alopecia areata patients yielded lesional scalp punch biopsies as well as peripheral blood. CD4+ and CD8+ T cells were sorted from PBMCs. Notes on the study in general: Normal scalp showed lower clonality than lesional scalp, especially alopecia totalis/universalis.

Germline CDR1 reads ENHRY; CDR2 reads SYGVKD. The CDR3 spans 11 residues. Deletions cut 10 bases from V and 4 bases from J, with 11 bases between. The starting material was CD4+ T cells sorted from blood, obtained at week 24, from a patient treated with tofacitinib. This sequence originates from a human donor with alopecia areata. This chain uses TRBV10-3 with TRBJ2-7; D perhaps matches TRBD2 (5 bases). Written as DNA, the CDR3 is TGTGCCACCTCGGAGGCGTACGAGCAGTACTTC. It encodes CATSEAYEQYF.